This entry lists 29 T cell receptor beta chains sequenced from one sample in a study of blood T cell repertoires in COVID-19. Profiling relied on immunoSEQ multiplex PCR, and the TCRdb table lists in-frame clones only, not all of them. The sample includes 50,000 to 70,000 clones, around nine tenths of them seen just once. The source material was peripheral blood. The receptors here all came from a human donor with active COVID-19. The donor label of this sample is uncertain.

This chain links TRBV7-9 with TRBJ2-6; D might be TRBD2 (6 bases). V lost 4 bases and J 1 base, leaving 8 bases between the germline ends. The CDR3 runs to 15 residues. Germline V gene sequence: CDR1 SEHNR, CDR2 FQNEAQ (reference sequence). The CDR3 loop reads CASSWGVSGANVLTF. The DNA of the CDR3 is TGTGCCAGCAGCTGGGGGGTATCTGGGGCCAACGTCCTGACTTTC.

This clone has just one count. V is TRBV5-1 and J is TRBJ2-1; 9 bases match TRBD2. CDR3 length: 17 amino acids. CDR1 SGHRS and CDR2 YFSETQ come from the germline V gene. V lost 3 bases and J lost 5; bases outside the gene matches: 12. CDR3 amino acids: CASSSGSGSLRDNEQFF. DNA for the CDR3: TGCGCCAGCAGCTCAGGTAGCGGGAGCCTGAGGGACAATGAGCAGTTCTTC.

This clone came up once. J is TRBJ1-1 and V is TRBV5-6; weak D call: TRBD1 (6 bases). V was cut by 0 bases and J by 10 bases, with 10 bases left in between. Germline CDR1 SGHDT, CDR2 YYEEEE. The CDR3 totals 12 residues. The DNA for the CDR3 is TGTGCCAGCAGCTTGGAAGGGGGTAGAGCTTTCTTT. Translation: CASSLEGGRAFF.

The chain combines TRBV12-3 or TRBV12-4 with TRBJ1-1, with D hard to call. Trimming stripped 4 bases from V and 7 bases from J, with 10 bases between. The CDR3 runs to 12 residues. The CDR3 reads CASSSLTDEAFF. In DNA form, the CDR3 reads TGTGCCAGCAGTTCCCTGACTGATGAAGCTTTCTTT.

V is TRBV28 and J is TRBJ2-7, with TRBD1 matching 7 bases. The CDR3 totals 15 residues. Trimming at V came to 0 bases and at J to 5 bases, leaving 7 bases not matched to a gene. Germline CDR1 is MDHEN and CDR2 is SYDVKM. This CDR3 reads CASSLWATGSNEQYF. DNA for the CDR3: TGTGCCAGCAGTTTATGGGCGACAGGGTCCAACGAGCAGTACTTC. Based on the CDR3 plus reference TRBV28 and TRBJ2-7, the full variable domain is DVKVTQSSRYLVKRTGEKVFLECVQDMDHENMFWYRQDPGLGLRLIYFSYDVKMKEKGDIPEGYSVSREKKERFSLILESASTNQTSMYLCASSLWATGSNEQYFGPGTRLTVT.

CDR3 nucleotide sequence: TGTGCCAGCAGTTATCAGGGCTCTGGAAACACCATATATTTT. This encodes CASSYQGSGNTIYF. V and J are TRBV25-1 and TRBJ1-3; TRBD1 might be the D (5 bases). This CDR3 comprises 14 residues. V was pared by 5 bases and J by 0 bases, with 8 bases between. Looked up from germline, CDR1 is MGHDK and CDR2 is SYGVNS. The complete variable domain, with remaining parts taken from reference TRBV25-1 and TRBJ1-3, reads EADIYQTPRYLVIGTGKKITLECSQTMGHDKMYWYQQDPGMELHLIHYSYGVNSTEKGDLSSESTVSRIRTEHFPLTLESARPSHTSQYLCASSYQGSGNTIYFGEGSWLTVV.

In its sample, this clone was seen a few times. The gene calls are TRBV5-4 and TRBJ2-7; D is perhaps TRBD2 (6 bases). Germline V gene lookup returns CDR1 SGHNT and CDR2 YYREEE (reference sequence). There are 13 residues in the CDR3. Trimming stripped 0 bases from V and 7 bases from J, with 11 bases between. The chain's CDR3 is CASSLEEGGEQYF. The CDR3 nucleotides read TGTGCCAGCAGCTTGGAGGAGGGTGGGGAGCAGTACTTC.

The chain uses TRBV9 and TRBJ1-2, with D possibly TRBD1 on 5 matching bases. CDR3 size: 15 residues. The V end was cut by 0 bases, the J end by 5 bases, with 14 bases between. Germline lookup yields CDR1 SGDLS and CDR2 YYNGEE. The CDR3 here is CASSVVGAGDYGYTF. In DNA form, the CDR3 reads TGTGCCAGCAGCGTAGTCGGGGCGGGGGATTATGGCTACACCTTC.

The chain joins TRBV5-1 to TRBJ1-5, with 7 bases aligning to TRBD1. The ends lost 0 bases at V and 4 bases at J; junction bases unmatched: 4. The CDR3 is made up of 15 amino acids. Germline loops: CDR1 SGHRS, CDR2 YFSETQ. This CDR3 is CASSLEGQENQPQHF. As DNA, the CDR3 is TGCGCCAGCAGCTTGGAAGGACAGGAAAATCAGCCCCAGCATTTT.

The chain combines TRBV19 with TRBJ2-3; 10 nucleotides line up with TRBD2. J gave up 3 bases and V 9 bases, and 6 bases lay outside the gene matches. Per the germline V gene, CDR1 is LNHDA and CDR2 is SQIVND (reference sequence). The CDR3 extends over 14 amino acids. In DNA form, the CDR3 reads TGTGCCAGCCGACGGACTAGCGGTACAGATACGCAGTATTTT. As protein: CASRRTSGTDTQYF.

The V call is TRBV28, the J call TRBJ1-2; possible D gene TRBD1, 6 bases. Germline CDR1 and CDR2: MDHEN and SYDVKM. CDR3 length equals 13 residues. Trimming pared 8 bases from V and 2 bases from J, leaving 12 bases between. CDR3 amino acids: CASWAGANYGYTF. CDR3 nucleotides: TGTGCCAGCTGGGCAGGGGCCAACTATGGCTACACCTTC.

The chain uses TRBV19 and TRBJ1-6; 7 nucleotides match TRBD1. The V gene's germline CDR1 is LNHDA and CDR2 SQIVND (reference sequence). The CDR3 has 15 residues. V lost 7 bases and J lost 2; bases outside the gene matches: 5. The CDR3 loop reads CASIQGDTYNSPLHF. In nucleotides, the CDR3 is TGTGCCAGTATCCAGGGGGACACCTATAATTCACCCCTCCACTTT.

The chain employs TRBV7-9 and TRBJ1-6, with a possible D match to TRBD1 (5 bases). CDR1 and CDR2 (germline): SEHNR, FQNEAQ (reference sequence). CDR3 length: 14 amino acids. Trimming left V 1 base short and J 10 bases short, with 11 bases between. The chain's CDR3 is CASSLGPGGSPLHF. CDR3 DNA: TGTGCCAGCAGCTTAGGCCCCGGGGGATCACCCCTCCACTTT. The whole variable domain, remainder taken from reference TRBV7-9 and TRBJ1-6, is DTGVSQNPRHKITKRGQNVTFRCDPISEHNRLYWYRQTLGQGPEFLTYFQNEAQLEKSRLLSDRFSAERPKGSFSTLEIQRTEQGDSAMYLCASSLGPGGSPLHFGNGTRLTVT.

This clone was seen more than once but under ten times. This chain connects TRBV2 to TRBJ1-2; 7 nucleotides match TRBD1. CDR1 and CDR2 from the germline V gene are SNHLY and FYNNEI. The CDR3 has 14 amino acids. V lost 2 bases to trimming and J lost 0 bases; unmatched junction nucleotides: 0. CDR3: CASSEQGANYGYTF. CDR3 coding DNA: TGTGCCAGCAGTGAACAGGGGGCTAACTATGGCTACACCTTC.

The V and J genes are TRBV6-1 and TRBJ1-5, with D uncertain. Deletions cut 3 bases from V and 3 bases from J, with 6 bases between. Germline CDR1 and CDR2: MNHNS and SASEGT. CDR3 length: 13 residues. The CDR3 coding sequence is TGTGCCAGCAGTGAGGGCTACAATCAGCCCCAGCATTTT. Translated: CASSEGYNQPQHF.

The V and J genes are TRBV7-2 and TRBJ1-1, with no clear D. Looked up from germline, CDR1 is SGHTA and CDR2 is FQGNSA. Trimming stripped 2 bases from V and 10 bases from J, with 11 bases between. CDR3 length: 12 residues. CDR3 nucleotide sequence: TGTGCCAGCAGCTTAAGAGTGGGGAGAGCTTTCTTT. This sequence encodes CASSLRVGRAFF.

The rearrangement links TRBV7-6 to TRBJ2-7; 7 nucleotides line up with TRBD2. CDR1 and CDR2 from the germline V gene are SGHVS and FNYEAQ. The CDR3 has 15 residues. Trimming at V came to 7 bases and at J to 3 bases, leaving 12 bases not matched to a gene. CDR3 nucleotides: TGTGCCAGCACCCAAGGGCCCAGCGGGGACTACGAGCAGTACTTC. As protein: CASTQGPSGDYEQYF.

This chain links TRBV2 with TRBJ2-5, with 9 bases identical to TRBD1. V was pared by 6 bases and J by 5 bases, with 10 bases of the junction left unmatched. The CDR3 loop spans 15 amino acids. Germline loops: CDR1 SNHLY, CDR2 FYNNEI. The CDR3 DNA follows: TGTGCCAGCAGCGCCCAAGGACAGGGGAGGGAGACCCAGTACTTC. It is translated as CASSAQGQGRETQYF. Filled out from reference TRBV2 and TRBJ2-5, the complete variable domain reads EPEVTQTPSHQVTQMGQEVILRCVPISNHLYFYWYRQILGQKVEFLVSFYNNEISEKSEIFDDQFSVERPDGSNFTLKIRSTKLEDSAMYFCASSAQGQGRETQYFGPGTRLLVL.

The chain links TRBV7-2 to TRBJ1-6; 8 bases line up with TRBD1. V was pared by 5 bases and J by 7 bases, with 10 bases of the junction left unmatched. The germline V gene has CDR1 SGHTA and CDR2 FQGNSA. The CDR3 sequence is 16 residues long. The CDR3 nucleotides are TGTGCCAGCAGCGAGGGTCCTGACAGGGGAAATTCACCCCTCCACTTT. This gives the protein CASSEGPDRGNSPLHF.

This rearrangement joins TRBV5-6 to TRBJ1-1; D perhaps matches TRBD1 (6 bases). Trimming removed 9 bases at V and 0 bases at J, with 21 bases between. Germline V gene data show CDR1 as SGHDT and CDR2 as YYEEEE. This CDR3 has 16 amino acids. The CDR3 DNA reads TGTGCCACCTTAGCGGGGCAGGGGCGAATGAACACTGAAGCTTTCTTT. Its translation: CATLAGQGRMNTEAFF. The complete variable domain, with remaining parts taken from reference TRBV5-6 and TRBJ1-1, reads DAGVTQSPTHLIKTRGQQVTLRCSPKSGHDTVSWYQQALGQGPQFIFQYYEEEERQRGNFPDRFSGHQFPNYSSELNVNALLLGDSALYLCATLAGQGRMNTEAFFGQGTRLTVV.

CDR3 sequence (DNA): TGTGCCAGCAGCGTAGGATGGGGGGTCGGGGACAGGATTACAGATACGCAGTATTTT. Translation: CASSVGWGVGDRITDTQYF. The chain links TRBV9 to TRBJ2-3; 8 bases map to TRBD1. J lost 3 bases, V lost 0 bases, and 15 bases had no gene match. The CDR3 spans 19 residues. In germline, CDR1 is SGDLS, CDR2 YYNGEE. The full variable domain, rest sourced from reference TRBV9 and TRBJ2-3, is DSGVTQTPKHLITATGQRVTLRCSPRSGDLSVYWYQQSLDQGLQFLIQYYNGEERAKGNILERFSAQQFPDLHSELNLSSLELGDSALYFCASSVGWGVGDRITDTQYFGPGTRLTVL.

The chain couples TRBV19 to TRBJ1-5; D call uncertain. There are 15 residues in the CDR3. Germline V gene data show CDR1 as LNHDA and CDR2 as SQIVND (reference sequence). Trimming took off 3 bases at V and 0 bases at J, with 9 bases between the two ends. As DNA, the CDR3 is TGTGCCAGTAGTATCAACTATTATAGCAATCAGCCCCAGCATTTT. Its translation: CASSINYYSNQPQHF.

J is TRBJ1-1 and V is TRBV18, with D unresolved. CDR3 size: 14 residues. Trimming took 6 bases from V and 1 from J, leaving 12 bases between them. Germline V gene data show CDR1 as KGHSH and CDR2 as LQKENI. CDR3 sequence reads: CASSREAANTEAFF. CDR3 bases: TGTGCCAGCTCGCGGGAGGCAGCGAACACTGAAGCTTTCTTT.

This chain uses TRBV5-1 with TRBJ1-5, with TRBD1 matching over 7 bases. CDR3 length: 14 residues. Losses at the gene ends were 3 bases for V and 5 bases for J; bases not matched to a gene: 5. Germline V gene sequence: CDR1 SGHRS, CDR2 YFSETQ. CDR3 nucleotides: TGCGCCAGCAGCTCTGGGACAGAGCATCAGCCCCAGCATTTT. As protein: CASSSGTEHQPQHF. Using reference TRBV5-1 and TRBJ1-5 for the parts outside the CDR3, the full variable domain is KAGVTQTPRYLIKTRGQQVTLSCSPISGHRSVSWYQQTPGQGLQFLFEYFSETQRNKGNFPGRFSGRQFSNSRSEMNVSTLELGDSALYLCASSSGTEHQPQHFGDGTRLSIL.

The table lists this clone with a few counts. The V call is TRBV7-9, the J call TRBJ1-5; 9 bases fit TRBD1. The CDR3 runs to 19 residues. Germline V gene sequence: CDR1 SEHNR, CDR2 FQNEAQ (reference sequence). V was clipped by 0 bases and J by 8 bases; unmatched bases: 17. The CDR3 sequence is CASSLALNWGQGGLEPQHF. CDR3 coding DNA: TGTGCCAGCAGCTTAGCGCTTAATTGGGGACAGGGAGGTTTGGAGCCCCAGCATTTT.

This clone was counted only a few times. The rearrangement uses TRBV28 and TRBJ2-7, with TRBD2 matching 11 bases. Per the germline V gene, CDR1 is MDHEN and CDR2 is SYDVKM. V lost 6 bases and J lost 3; bases outside the gene matches: 7. This CDR3 spans 15 amino acids. The CDR3 nucleotides are TGTGCCAGCAGCATGACTAGCGGGAATATCTACGAGCAGTACTTC. Amino acid sequence: CASSMTSGNIYEQYF.

The chain carries TRBV3-1 (or the pseudogene TRBV3-2) and TRBJ2-7; 7 nucleotides match TRBD1. The V segment lost 4 bases and the J segment 2 bases; nucleotides outside the gene matches: 8. Looked up from germline, CDR1 is LGHDT and CDR2 is YNNKEL (reference sequence). The CDR3 totals 15 residues. The CDR3 nucleotides are TGTGCCAGCAGCCTCCGGGACAGTACTACCTACGAGCAGTACTTC. Residues: CASSLRDSTTYEQYF.

The V gene is TRBV19, the J gene TRBJ2-4; TRBD1 agrees at 9 bases. The CDR3 has 14 residues. The germline CDR1 and CDR2 sequences are LNHDA and SQIVND (reference sequence). V lost 7 bases to trimming and J lost 5 bases; unmatched junction nucleotides: 6. Here the CDR3 DNA reads TGTGCCAGTAAGAGCCGGGACAGGGAAAACATTCAGTACTTC. Its protein is CASKSRDRENIQYF.

This clone was observed a single time. V gene TRBV28 combines with J gene TRBJ1-2; no definite D call. Trimming removed 5 bases from V and 4 bases from J, with 5 bases in between. Germline V gene data show CDR1 as MDHEN and CDR2 as SYDVKM. The CDR3 loop spans 11 amino acids. The CDR3 is CASSGGYGYTF. DNA for the CDR3: TGTGCCAGCAGTGGCGGCTATGGCTACACCTTC.